This T cell receptor beta chain derives from a study of blood T cell repertoires in COVID-19 (dated by TCRdb to about 2020). Some background on the complete study: Samples covering the acute and convalescent phases of COVID-19 were provided by collaborators in the United States, Italy and Spain. The material from the prospective study consisted of cDNA or gDNA derived from T cells, B-cell-depleted T cells, or PBMCs. Deeply sampled blood TCRbeta repertoires from subjects exposed to, actively infected with, or recovered from COVID-19 were included in the dataset. The repertoires were made available in a free public database intended to serve as a resource for research on the immune response to SARS-CoV-2. The samples were drawn from the first 160 participants of the ongoing ImmuneRACE study and from some 1,300 subjects provided by 6 global collaborators. A de-identified subject ID, COVID-19 status, age in years and sex were almost always included in the sample metadata. Where available, HLA class I and class II types were taken from metadata supplied by the sample provider and were not determined by assay-based typing. Paper-wide results and their limitations: The amount of clinical and demographic metadata varied by source and participant and was provided uncurated.

Participants in the prospective study were aged about 18 to 89 years, lived in 24 United States geographic areas, and enrolled through a virtual design. In the prospective study, cohorts were assigned on the basis of participant-reported clinical history obtained from a screening survey and a study questionnaire. Recovered participants in ImmuneRACE Cohort 3 were defined as having two consecutive negative NP/OP PCR tests, clearance from a healthcare professional, or resolution of symptoms. Each participant in the prospective study had whole blood, serum and a nasopharyngeal or oropharyngeal swab collected by mobile phlebotomists. Prospective study participants could optionally give additional blood draws and questionnaires over an approximately two-month period. Before DNA extraction, prospective study blood samples were shipped either frozen or at room temperature. TCRbeta CDR3 regions were amplified from genomic DNA using the immunoSEQ Assay, a bias-controlled multiplex PCR. Turning to the authors' computational methods: Nucleated cell counts per sample were estimated from amplification of reference gene primers within the assay. To quantify the absolute abundance of each unique TCRbeta CDR3 rearrangement, sequence reads were collapsed and filtered. For each sample, productive Simpson clonality was calculated as the square root of Simpson's diversity index over productive rearrangements. TCRdb mirrors the immuneACCESS table, restricted to in-frame sequences. Some clones are absent from its copies; in checked studies, under half trace to an unresolved V gene, and the reason for the others is unknown. V and J calls and clone size are those listed in that table; D and trimming were worked out from the DNA. In this sample the table shows roughly 400,000 clones, roughly 90% of which occur a single time. The ten largest account for 1.5% to 2% of the sample.

CDR1 and CDR2 were assigned from the germline V gene (reference sequence) as LNHNV and YYDKDF. From the cysteine up to the phenylalanine, the CDR3 has a length of 14 residues. The only DNA kept is the CDR3, 42 bases in frame from the first base. Trimming takes 1 base from V and 0 bases from J, and the germline ends sit 3 bases apart. With respect to this clone: Its binding antigen is unknown. No base qualities exist here, and no much larger clone lies one base off it.

This TCR was recovered from a young woman who had recovered from COVID-19. The chain is assembled from TRBV15 and TRBJ2-2, with the D gene call left open. The sequenced material came from PBMCs or T cells enriched from blood (not recorded which). The sequenced DNA: TGTGCCACCAGCAGAGGTACGAACACCGGGGAGCTGTTTTTT. Its translation reads: CATSRGTNTGELFF.